By proportion, the clone carrying this TCR beta chain is large. The antigen remains undetermined. The method was immunoSEQ multiplex PCR; TCRdb's version includes in-frame clones alone and lacks a portion of them. This sample carries some 45,000 clones, more than 70% of them seen once, and the ten largest clones take about 16%. Trimming stripped 5 bases from V and 8 bases from J, with 19 bases between. There are 15 residues in the CDR3. Per the germline V gene, CDR1 is LNHDA and CDR2 is SQIVND (reference sequence). The source of the sample is a study of OX40 agonist ivuxolimab in advanced cancers. Study background: The dose-escalation cohort was about 87% male, with a mean age of about 56 years, ranging roughly 20 to 90. Prior anti-PD-1, anti-PD-L1 or anti-CTLA-4 therapy was allowed; roughly 40% had some. In three patients, partial responses were observed, one with hepatocellular carcinoma and two with cutaneous melanoma. Study observations and caveats: On average, a greater number of expanded clones characterised CD8+ T cells relative to CD4+.

The gene calls are TRBV19 and TRBJ1-5; no definite D call. The sequence was collected from an adult with an advanced solid tumor such as melanoma, head and neck, liver or kidney cancer. The sequenced sample was CD4+ or CD8+ T cells sorted from blood, obtained in a trial of the OX40 agonist ivuxolimab. CDR3 protein: CASSAPGRPWEPQHF. CDR3 in DNA: TGTGCCAGTAGTGCACCGGGTCGCCCCTGGGAGCCCCAGCATTTT.